This T cell receptor (beta chain) was identified during a study of shared clonotypes between healthy human individuals. CD45RO-negative CD8 cells positively selected for CCR7 made up the naive population, which excluded terminally differentiated effector memory CD45RA+ cells. Sequencing was performed with immunoSEQ multiplex PCR; in TCRdb, only in-frame clones are kept and a portion is missing. The data contain some 800,000 clones, 85% to 95% of them seen just once; the ten biggest clones take up 24%. Broader study findings: Naive subsets tended to show greater estimated richness than memory subsets. Some naive CD4 clonotypes, around 4.9%, turned up in common across a few donors.

As for this clone: What it binds is unknown.

Sequencing was done on a sample of naive CD8+ T cells sorted from blood. The receptor was isolated from a man in his thirties or forties in good health.

CDR3 loop: CASSLVAGGPKNIQYF. The CDR3 region has the DNA TGCGCCAGCAGCTTGGTGGCTGGAGGGCCCAAAAACATTCAGTACTTC. This chain links TRBV5-1 with TRBJ2-4, with D possibly TRBD2 on 6 matching bases. Per the germline V gene, CDR1 is SGHRS and CDR2 is YFSETQ. This CDR3 spans 16 amino acids. V was cut by 0 bases and J by 2 bases, with 12 bases left in between. Together with reference TRBV5-1 and TRBJ2-4, the CDR3 gives the full variable domain: KAGVTQTPRYLIKTRGQQVTLSCSPISGHRSVSWYQQTPGQGLQFLFEYFSETQRNKGNFPGRFSGRQFSNSRSEMNVSTLELGDSALYLCASSLVAGGPKNIQYFGAGTRLSVL.